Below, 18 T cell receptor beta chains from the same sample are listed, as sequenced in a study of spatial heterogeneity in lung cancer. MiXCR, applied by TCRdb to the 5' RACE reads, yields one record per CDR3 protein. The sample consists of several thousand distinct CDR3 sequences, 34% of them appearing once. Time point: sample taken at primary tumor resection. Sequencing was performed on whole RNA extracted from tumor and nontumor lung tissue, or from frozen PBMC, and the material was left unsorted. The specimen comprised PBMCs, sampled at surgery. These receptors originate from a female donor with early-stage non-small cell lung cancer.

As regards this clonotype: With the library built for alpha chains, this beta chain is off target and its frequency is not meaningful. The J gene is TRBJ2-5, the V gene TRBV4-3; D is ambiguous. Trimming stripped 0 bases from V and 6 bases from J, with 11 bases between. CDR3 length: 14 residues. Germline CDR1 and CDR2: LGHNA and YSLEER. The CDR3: CASSQEVLGKTQYF. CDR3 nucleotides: TGCGCCAGCAGCCAAGAGGTCCTCGGAAAGACCCAGTACTTC.

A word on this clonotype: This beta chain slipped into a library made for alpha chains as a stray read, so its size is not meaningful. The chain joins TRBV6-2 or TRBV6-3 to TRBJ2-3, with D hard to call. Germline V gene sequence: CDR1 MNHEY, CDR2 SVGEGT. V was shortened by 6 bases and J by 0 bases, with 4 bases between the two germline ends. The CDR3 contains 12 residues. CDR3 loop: CASRESTDTQYF. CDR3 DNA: TGTGCCAGCAGAGAGAGCACAGATACGCAGTATTTT.

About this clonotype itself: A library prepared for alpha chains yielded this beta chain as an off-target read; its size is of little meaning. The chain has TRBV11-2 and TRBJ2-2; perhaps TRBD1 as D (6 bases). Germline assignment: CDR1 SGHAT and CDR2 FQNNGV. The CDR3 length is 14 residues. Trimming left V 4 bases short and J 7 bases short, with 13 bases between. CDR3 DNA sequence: TGTGCCAGCAGCTCTTACAGGGATGGCGGGGAGCTGTTTTTT. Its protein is CASSSYRDGGELFF. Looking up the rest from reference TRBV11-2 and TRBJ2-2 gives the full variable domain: EAGVAQSPRYKIIEKRQSVAFWCNPISGHATLYWYQQILGQGPKLLIQFQNNGVVDDSQLPKDRFSAERLKGVDSTLKIQPAKLEDSAVYLCASSSYRDGGELFFGEGSRLTVL.

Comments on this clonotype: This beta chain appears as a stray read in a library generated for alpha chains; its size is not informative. CDR3 protein: CASSPSSQETQYF. In DNA, the CDR3 is TGTGCCAGCTCACCTTCCAGCCAAGAGACCCAGTACTTC. This chain joins TRBV18 and TRBJ2-5, with D uncertain. The ends were cut back, 3 bases at V and 1 base at J, with 6 bases in the middle. This CDR3 region has 13 residues. CDR1 and CDR2 (germline): KGHSH, LQKENI.

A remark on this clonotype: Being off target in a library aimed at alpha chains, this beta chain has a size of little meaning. DNA of the CDR3: TGTGCCAGCAGACCAAGCCTTACGAACACCGGGGAGCTGTTTTTT. Translation gives CASRPSLTNTGELFF. This sequence joins TRBV7-2 and TRBJ2-2; D call uncertain. Germline assignment: CDR1 SGHTA and CDR2 FQGNSA. Trimming stripped 6 bases from V and 0 bases from J, with 11 bases between. The CDR3 runs to 15 residues.

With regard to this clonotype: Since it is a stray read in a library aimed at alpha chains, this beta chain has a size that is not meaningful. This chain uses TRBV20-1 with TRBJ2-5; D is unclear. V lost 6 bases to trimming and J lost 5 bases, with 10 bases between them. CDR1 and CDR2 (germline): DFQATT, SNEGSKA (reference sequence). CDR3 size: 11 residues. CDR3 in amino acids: CSAGFGETQYF. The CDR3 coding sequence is TGCAGTGCCGGCTTCGGGGAGACCCAGTACTTC.

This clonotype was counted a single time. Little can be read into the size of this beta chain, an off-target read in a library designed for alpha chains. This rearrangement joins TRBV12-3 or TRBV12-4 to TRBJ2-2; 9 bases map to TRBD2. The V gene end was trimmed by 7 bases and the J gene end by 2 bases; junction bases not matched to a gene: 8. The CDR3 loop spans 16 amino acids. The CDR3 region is CASIRPGLANTGELFF. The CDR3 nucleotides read TGTGCCAGCATTAGGCCGGGACTAGCTAACACCGGGGAGCTGTTTTTT.

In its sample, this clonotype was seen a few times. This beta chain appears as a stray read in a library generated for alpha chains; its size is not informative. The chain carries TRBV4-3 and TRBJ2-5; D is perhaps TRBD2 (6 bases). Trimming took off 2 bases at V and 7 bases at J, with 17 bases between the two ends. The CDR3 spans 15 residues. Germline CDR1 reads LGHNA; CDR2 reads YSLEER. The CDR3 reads CASSQIGGPSGTQYF. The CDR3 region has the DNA TGCGCCAGCAGCCAAATAGGAGGGCCGAGCGGGACCCAGTACTTC.

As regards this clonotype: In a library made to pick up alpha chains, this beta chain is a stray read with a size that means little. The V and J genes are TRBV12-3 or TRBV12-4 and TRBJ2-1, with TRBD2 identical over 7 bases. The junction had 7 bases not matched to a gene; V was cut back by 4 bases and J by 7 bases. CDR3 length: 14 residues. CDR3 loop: CASSSTRTSNEQFF. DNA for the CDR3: TGTGCCAGCAGTTCCACCAGGACTAGTAATGAGCAGTTCTTC.

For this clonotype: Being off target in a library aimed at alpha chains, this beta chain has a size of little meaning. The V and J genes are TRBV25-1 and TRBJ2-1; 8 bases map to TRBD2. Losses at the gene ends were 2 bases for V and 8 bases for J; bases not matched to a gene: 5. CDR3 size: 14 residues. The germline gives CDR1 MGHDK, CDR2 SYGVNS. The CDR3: CASSEGRGGDEQFF. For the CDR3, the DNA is TGTGCCAGCAGTGAAGGACGGGGGGGCGATGAGCAGTTCTTC.

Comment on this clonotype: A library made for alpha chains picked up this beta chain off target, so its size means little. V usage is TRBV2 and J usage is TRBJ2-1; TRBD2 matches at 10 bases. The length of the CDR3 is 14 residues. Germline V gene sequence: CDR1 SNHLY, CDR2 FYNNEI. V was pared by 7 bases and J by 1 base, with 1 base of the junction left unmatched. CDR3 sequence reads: CASTLAGSYNEQFF. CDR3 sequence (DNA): TGTGCCAGCACACTAGCGGGGTCCTACAATGAGCAGTTCTTC.

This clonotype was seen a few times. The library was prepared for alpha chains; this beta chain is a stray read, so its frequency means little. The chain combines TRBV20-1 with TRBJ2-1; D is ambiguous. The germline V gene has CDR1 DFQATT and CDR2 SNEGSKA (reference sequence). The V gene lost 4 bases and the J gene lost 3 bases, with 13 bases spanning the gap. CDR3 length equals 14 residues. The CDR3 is CSATVPPGYNEQFF. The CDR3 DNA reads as TGCAGTGCTACCGTCCCCCCTGGCTACAATGAGCAGTTCTTC.

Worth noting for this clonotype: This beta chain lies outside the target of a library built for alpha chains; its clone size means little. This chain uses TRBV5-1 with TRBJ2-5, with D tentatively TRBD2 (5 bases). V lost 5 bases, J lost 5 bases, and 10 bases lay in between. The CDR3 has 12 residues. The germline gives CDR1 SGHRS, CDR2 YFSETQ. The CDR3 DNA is TGCGCCAGCAGACCGGGGAAGGAGACCCAGTACTTC. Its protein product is CASRPGKETQYF.

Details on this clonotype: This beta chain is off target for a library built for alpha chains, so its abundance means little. CDR3 sequence reads: CASSYTSATGDSPLHF. Written as DNA, the CDR3 is TGTGCCAGCAGTTACACAAGTGCCACCGGGGATTCACCCCTCCACTTT. The rearrangement uses TRBV6-5 and TRBJ1-6; no clear D gene. Between the trimmed V and J ends, which lost 2 bases and 8 bases, there was a span of 16 bases. This CDR3 spans 16 amino acids. In germline, CDR1 is MNHEY, CDR2 SVGAGI.

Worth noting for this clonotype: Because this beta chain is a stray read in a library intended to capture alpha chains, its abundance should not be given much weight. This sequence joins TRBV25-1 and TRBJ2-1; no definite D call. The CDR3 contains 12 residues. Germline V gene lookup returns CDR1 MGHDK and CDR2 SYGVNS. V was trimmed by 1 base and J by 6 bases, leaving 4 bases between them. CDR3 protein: CASSESANEQFF. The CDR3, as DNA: TGTGCCAGCAGTGAATCCGCCAATGAGCAGTTCTTC. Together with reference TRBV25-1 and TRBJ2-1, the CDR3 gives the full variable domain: EADIYQTPRYLVIGTGKKITLECSQTMGHDKMYWYQQDPGMELHLIHYSYGVNSTEKGDLSSESTVSRIRTEHFPLTLESARPSHTSQYLCASSESANEQFFGPGTRLTVL.

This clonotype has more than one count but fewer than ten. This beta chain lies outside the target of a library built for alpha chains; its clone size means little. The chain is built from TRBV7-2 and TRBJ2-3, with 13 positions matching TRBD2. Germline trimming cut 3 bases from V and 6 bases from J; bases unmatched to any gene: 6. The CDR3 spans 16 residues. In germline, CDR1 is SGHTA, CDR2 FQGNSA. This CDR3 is CASSFTSGGARDTQYF. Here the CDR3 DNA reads TGTGCCAGCAGCTTTACTAGCGGGGGGGCGAGGGATACGCAGTATTTT.

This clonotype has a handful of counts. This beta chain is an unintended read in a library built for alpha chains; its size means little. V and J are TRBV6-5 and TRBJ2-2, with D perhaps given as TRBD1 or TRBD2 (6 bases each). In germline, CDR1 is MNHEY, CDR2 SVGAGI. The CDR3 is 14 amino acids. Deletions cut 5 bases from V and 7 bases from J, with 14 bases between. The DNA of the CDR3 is TGTGCCAGCAGTACCCTTGGGGGGCTCGGGGAGCTGTTTTTT. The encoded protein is CASSTLGGLGELFF.

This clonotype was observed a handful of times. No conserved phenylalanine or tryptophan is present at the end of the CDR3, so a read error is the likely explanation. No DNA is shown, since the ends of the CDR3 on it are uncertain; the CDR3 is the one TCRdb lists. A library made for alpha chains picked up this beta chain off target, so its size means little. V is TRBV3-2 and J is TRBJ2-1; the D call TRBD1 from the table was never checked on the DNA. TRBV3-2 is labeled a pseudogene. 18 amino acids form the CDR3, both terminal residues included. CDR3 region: CASSKTPGQGIFTPYMSL.